The subject of this entry is one T cell receptor beta chain. V dropped 3 bases and J dropped 3; count of bases not matched to a gene: 5. The germline V gene has CDR1 KGHSH and CDR2 LQKENI. The CDR3 covers 14 residues. The record originates from a study of T cell changes during pregnancy in multiple sclerosis. Method: immunoSEQ multiplex PCR; TCRdb's copy keeps in-frame clones and lacks some. This table has 90,000 to 150,000 clones, under 95% appearing once. The sample was peripheral blood, taken before pregnancy. The clonotype was recovered from a female donor with multiple sclerosis, enrolled in a pregnancy study. The chain links TRBV18 to TRBJ2-7; TRBD1 aligns across 7 bases. CDR3 sequence reads: CASSPGRGIYEQYF. CDR3 coding DNA: TGTGCCAGCTCACCGGGCAGGGGGATCTACGAGCAGTACTTC.